This T cell receptor beta chain appears in the sequencing data of a study of T cell repertoires in cytomegalovirus infection (dated by TCRdb to between 2018 and 2020). For the study in its entirety: Peptide stimulations targeted recently identified HLA-C-restricted CMV epitopes, whose presentation resists viral immunomodulation, together with well-studied HLA-B-restricted epitopes. The HLA type of each donor mattered for the analysis, because public TCR beta signatures pointed to carriage of CMV infection along with the matching HLA type.

Paper-wide results and their limitations: In both this cohort and an independent roughly 350-donor cohort, the cumulative frequency of public TCR beta family members distinguished carriers of CMV infection plus the relevant HLA type. The ex vivo response was dominated by HLA-C-restricted CMV-specific TCR beta clonotypes, which also provided the single most frequent clonotype in two of eight donors.

V loses 10 bases of germline sequence and J loses 0 bases, and the interval between the two ends is 16 bases. The CDR3 has 14 amino acids, counting the end cysteine and phenylalanine. The only DNA kept is the CDR3, 42 bases in frame from the first base. The germline V gene specifies ENHRY as CDR1 and SYGVKD as CDR2. Instrument on record: Illumina HiSeq 1500. Through fastp at Q25 and MiXCR, TCRdb rebuilt clones from the public reads, retaining in-frame beta chains. When rows share a CDR3 protein, they turn into one entry using the most common DNA and genes. Counted in this sample were roughly 730,000 distinct CDR3 sequences; roughly a third of them appeared once. In total, the top ten clones hold roughly 18% of the sample. This clonotype occurred a few times. Its antigen specificity is not known. Base-call qualities are not available, and no considerably larger clone is one nucleotide away. This sample's treatment or condition label indicates: in vitro stimulation with specific CMV peptide epitopes to enrich CMV-specific T cells.

The clonotype was recovered from a human donor in good health (CMV status not recorded). Some clones in this sample may be carry-over from other donors' samples. This material consisted of cultured PBMCs, taken from culture after CMV antigen stimulation. The V and J segments used are TRBV10-3 and TRBJ2-7, and TRBD2 may be the D gene, going by 5 matching bases. At the DNA level, the sequence is TGTGCCAGTGAGGGAGCGCCGAGCTCCTACGAGCAGTACTTC. This encodes CASEGAPSSYEQYF.